The clone carrying this TCR beta chain has more than one count but fewer than ten. In germline, CDR1 is MNHNS, CDR2 SASEGT. The junction had 1 base not matched to a gene; V was cut back by 8 bases and J by 3 bases. This CDR3 is built from 13 residues. Assay: immunoSEQ multiplex PCR; the TCRdb copy retains only in-frame clones and omits some. The sample lists roughly 480,000 clones, 79% seen once, with about an eighth in the top ten. The data were obtained in a study of shared clonotypes between healthy human individuals. Overall study: Donors consisted of a couple of women and a few men between 18 and 49.

This receptor was taken from a woman in her thirties or forties in good health. Some clones in this sample may be carry-over from other donors' samples. The chain uses TRBV6-1 and TRBJ1-1, with 12 bases matching TRBD1. The sample consisted of PBMCs. This chain's CDR3 is CASGTGGDTEAFF. The CDR3 DNA reads TGTGCCAGCGGGACAGGGGGCGACACTGAAGCTTTCTTT.